This is a list of T cell receptor beta chains from one sample in a study of T cell responses to AZD1222 COVID-19 vaccine. TCRdb keeps only in-frame clones here, not all; method: immunoSEQ multiplex PCR. The sample consists of 55,000 to 80,000 clones, around 89% of them appearing once. The sample here was peripheral blood, taken 28 days after the second AZD1222 dose. The receptors here all came from an adult who received the AZD1222 COVID-19 vaccine. Each CDR3 is given with its conserved first and last residue. Fields, in order: J gene, CDR3 length, V gene, CDR3 protein.

>TRBJ1-1|13|TRBV5-1
CASSLRGDTEAFF
>TRBJ2-1|16|TRBV5-6
CASSLAGSGSYNEQFF
>TRBJ1-2|15|TRBV28
CASSFSSSGYNGYTF
>TRBJ2-7|15|TRBV6-2/TRBV6-3
CASSLLAGVLDEQYF
>TRBJ2-1|13|TRBV7-3
CASSLPGADEQFF
>TRBJ1-3|17|TRBV3-1/TRBV3-2
CASSQAFDRGVGNTIYF
>TRBJ1-2|14|TRBV19
CASRRRGQDYGYTF
>TRBJ2-3|16|TRBV5-8
CASSLEILFSADTQYF
>TRBJ2-2|15|TRBV11-2
CASSQNPGEAGELFF
>TRBJ1-2|11|TRBV20-1
CSARDRGGYTF
>TRBJ2-7|14|TRBV5-5
CASSLSYGDYEQYF
>TRBJ2-2|14|TRBV30
CAWSRGSSTGELFF
>TRBJ2-5|16|TRBV5-8
CASSLGLAGGSETQYF
>TRBJ1-4|14|TRBV18
CASSAGQENEKLFF
>TRBJ2-7|13|TRBV6-5
CASARDRYYEQYF
>TRBJ2-5|16|TRBV4-1
CASSQGRTGEGETQYF
>TRBJ2-3|19|TRBV3-1/TRBV3-2
CASSRRPGLAGGGSDTQYF
>TRBJ1-2|11|TRBV20-1
CSALADYGYTF
>TRBJ1-2|16|TRBV28
CASSLGQGAFMGGYTF
>TRBJ1-2|14|TRBV6-1
CASSDYRGGYGYTF
>TRBJ2-3|15|TRBV25-1
CASSESAGFTDTQYF
>TRBJ1-2|15|TRBV5-1
CASSPPTGTPSGYTF